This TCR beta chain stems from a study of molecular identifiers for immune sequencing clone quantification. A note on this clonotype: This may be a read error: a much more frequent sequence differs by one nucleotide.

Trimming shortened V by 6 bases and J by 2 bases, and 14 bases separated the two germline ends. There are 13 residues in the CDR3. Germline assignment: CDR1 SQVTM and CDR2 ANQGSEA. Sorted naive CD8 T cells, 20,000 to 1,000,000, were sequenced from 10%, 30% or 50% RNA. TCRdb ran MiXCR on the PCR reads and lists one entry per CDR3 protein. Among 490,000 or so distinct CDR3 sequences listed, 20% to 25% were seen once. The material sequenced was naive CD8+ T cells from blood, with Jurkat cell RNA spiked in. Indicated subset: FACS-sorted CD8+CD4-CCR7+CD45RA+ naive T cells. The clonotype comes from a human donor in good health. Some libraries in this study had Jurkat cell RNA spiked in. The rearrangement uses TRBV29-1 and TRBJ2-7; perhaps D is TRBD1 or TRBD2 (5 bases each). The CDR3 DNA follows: TGCAGCGTAGAGGGACCAGGGACCTACGAGCAGTACTTC. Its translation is CSVEGPGTYEQYF.